These 11 T cell receptor beta chains share one sample of origin, sequenced in a study of OX40 agonist ivuxolimab in advanced cancers. Measured with immunoSEQ multiplex PCR; TCRdb has only the in-frame clones, and not every one. Of some 70,000 clones in the sample, approximately 78% were seen once. Sequenced material: CD4+ or CD8+ T cells sorted from blood, taken in a trial of the OX40 agonist ivuxolimab. These receptors originate from an adult with an advanced solid tumor such as melanoma, head and neck, liver or kidney cancer.

The genes are TRBV19 and TRBJ1-5; D is undetermined. Trimming left V 3 bases short and J 11 bases short, with 11 bases between. This CDR3 has 12 amino acids. Per germline, CDR1 LNHDA and CDR2 SQIVND (reference sequence). The CDR3 loop reads CASSIRVGAQHF. The CDR3 coding sequence is TGTGCCAGTAGTATTCGGGTCGGGGCCCAGCATTTT.

A note on this clone: Different DNA sequences within this sample yield the same CDR3. This sequence joins TRBV5-6 and TRBJ2-3; 14 positions agree with TRBD2. Germline loops: CDR1 SGHDT, CDR2 YYEEEE. Trimming at V came to 3 bases and at J to 6 bases, leaving 6 bases not matched to a gene. The CDR3 sequence is 16 residues long. The CDR3 coding sequence is TGTGCCAGCAGCTCTAGACTAGCGGGGGGGCCTGATACGCAGTATTTT. Translating gives CASSSRLAGGPDTQYF.

The V call is TRBV7-9, the J call TRBJ1-1; the D gene is possibly TRBD1 (6 bases). Trimming stripped 4 bases from V and 1 base from J, with 13 bases between. There are 15 residues in the CDR3. CDR1 is SEHNR, CDR2 FQNEAQ, per germline (reference sequence). The CDR3 coding sequence is TGTGCCAGCAGCTCCCTGGGGGGGCAGAACACTGAAGCTTTCTTT. Encoded protein: CASSSLGGQNTEAFF.

The V and J genes are TRBV5-6 and TRBJ2-7, with 11 bases identical to TRBD2. V dropped 4 bases and J dropped 1; count of bases not matched to a gene: 4. The CDR3 loop spans 15 amino acids. From germline, CDR1 is SGHDT and CDR2 YYEEEE. The CDR3 DNA is TGTGCCAGCAGCCCACTAGCGGGAGAGTCCTACGAGCAGTACTTC. This encodes CASSPLAGESYEQYF. Together with reference TRBV5-6 and TRBJ2-7, the CDR3 gives the full variable domain: DAGVTQSPTHLIKTRGQQVTLRCSPKSGHDTVSWYQQALGQGPQFIFQYYEEEERQRGNFPDRFSGHQFPNYSSELNVNALLLGDSALYLCASSPLAGESYEQYFGPGTRLTVT.

The CDR3 nucleotides are TGTGCCAGTAAGGACAGGGAGGTCGCCAAAAACATTCAGTACTTC. Translating it yields CASKDREVAKNIQYF. The chain employs TRBV19 and TRBJ2-4; 8 bases match TRBD1. V was clipped by 7 bases and J by 1 base; unmatched bases: 6. Looked up from germline, CDR1 is LNHDA and CDR2 is SQIVND (reference sequence). The CDR3 runs 15 residues.

The DNA of the CDR3 is TGCAGCGTTGAAGCACGGCAGGGGGTTTTGCACTATGGCTACACCTTC. Its translation is CSVEARQGVLHYGYTF. The rearrangement uses TRBV29-1 and TRBJ1-2; TRBD1 matches 7 bases. CDR3 length: 16 amino acids. Trimming cost V 1 base and J 3 bases; bases outside gene matches: 11. CDR1 and CDR2 from the germline V gene are SQVTM and ANQGSEA.

This clone was seen only a few times. The chain links TRBV30 to TRBJ2-7; D uncertain. The CDR3 runs to 10 residues. Trimming left V 0 bases short and J 7 bases short, with 4 bases between. Germline CDR1 reads GTSNPN; CDR2 reads SVGIG (reference sequence). The CDR3 bases are TGTGCCTGGAGTGTTAGGGAGCAGTACTTC. Translating gives CAWSVREQYF.

The gene calls are TRBV9 and TRBJ2-2, with D unclear. V was clipped by 3 bases and J by 8 bases, with 5 bases between them. The CDR3 has 11 residues. Germline CDR1 and CDR2: SGDLS and YYNGEE. CDR3 coding DNA: TGTGCCAGCAGCGGTAGGGGGGAGCTGTTTTTT. This gives the protein CASSGRGELFF.

Points on this clone: The junction departs from the called germline gene at one end, perhaps through a read error. The V and J genes are TRBV2 and TRBJ2-5, with 9 bases fitting TRBD1. Germline values: CDR1 SNHLY, CDR2 FYNNEI. The CDR3 runs to 13 residues. The CDR3 region has the DNA TGTGCCAGCAGTGAAGCGATTGTGGGACAGGGCCACTTC. This sequence encodes CASSEAIVGQGHF. Based on the CDR3 plus reference TRBV2 and TRBJ2-5, the full variable domain is EPEVTQTPSHQVTQMGQEVILRCVPISNHLYFYWYRQILGQKVEFLVSFYNNEISEKSEIFDDQFSVERPDGSNFTLKIRSTKLEDSAMYFCASSEAIVGQGHFGPGTRLLVL.

The CDR3: CASSDQRATNEKLFF. The CDR3 DNA is TGTGCCAGCTCCGACCAGCGTGCAACTAATGAAAAACTGTTTTTT. The chain combines TRBV18 with TRBJ1-4; D unresolved. Trimming pared 6 bases from V and 0 bases from J, leaving 11 bases between. CDR3 length: 15 amino acids. The germline V gene has CDR1 KGHSH and CDR2 LQKENI.

The chain is built from TRBV10-2 and TRBJ2-3, with 9 bases matching TRBD2. Germline V lookup: CDR1 WSHSY, CDR2 SAAADI. The V gene end was trimmed by 6 bases and the J gene end by 3 bases; junction bases not matched to a gene: 7. This CDR3 spans 15 amino acids. CDR3 loop: CASRALAGLTDTQYF. Written as DNA, the CDR3 is TGCGCCAGCAGAGCCCTAGCGGGGTTGACAGATACGCAGTATTTT.